The T cell receptor (beta chain) described here comes from a study of cytomegalovirus exposure and HLA in healthy donors (dated by TCRdb to 2016 to 2017). Describing the broader study: An earlier analysis of some 620 of the donors reported about 280 Gb of sequence data and 117 million unique TCR beta sequences obtained from about 170 million T cells. An early release that covered fewer than 750 HLA-typed donors contained around 330 gigabases of sequencing data and about 84 million unique TCR sequences. Of the roughly 420 genotyped donors, 75% to 85% were placed in the genetic ancestry cluster associated with self-reported Caucasian donors. The study was designed to test whether signatures of past pathogen exposure could be identified by cataloging public T cell receptors. The T cell repertoires of several hundred subjects were profiled by immunosequencing and related to cytomegalovirus serostatus. A separate validation cohort of roughly 130 different subjects was used in addition to the 666-subject first cohort. The study combined high-throughput TCR immunosequencing, statistical association of individual TCRs with disease status, and machine learning to predict cytomegalovirus infection status. A later analysis re-analyzed previously published TCR beta repertoires from roughly 630 donors and added high-resolution HLA genotyping to study TCR occurrence patterns. Rather than using new phenotypic data, the later analysis identified candidate immune exposures from TCR beta sequences and from how often those sequences occurred across donors. An earlier analysis of 587 of the donors used high-throughput TCR beta sequencing to judge whether each TCR beta V gene segment behaved as functional or pseudogenic. Donor age, sex, ethnicity and CMV serostatus were collected together with the repertoire data. A later genetic analysis took genome-wide SNP genotypes for about 65% of the 666 donors and used that subset as a discovery cohort. All discovery cohort repertoires had been generated on a single sequencing platform. Class I and class II HLA loci were covered by the typing at four-digit resolution. Typing coverage varied by locus: 629-630 donors for A, B, C, DRB1 and DQB1; under 550 for DQA1; about 590 for DPA1; roughly 470 for DPB1. Five DR-DQ haplotypes were handled as single units for association and clustering because linkage in the cohort was strong. Among about 360 genotyped donors of the cohort, an average of approximately 230,000 unique TCR beta nucleotide sequences were sequenced per donor, about a sixth of them non-productive.

In total, around 600 healthy bone marrow donors made up the cohort. Cohort members were all nominally healthy when sampled, although unrecorded immune exposures were likely present. The donor was CMV seronegative and was included in the group of a few hundred seronegative cohort members. Every donor gave a peripheral blood sample, and the peripheral blood mononuclear cells from that sample were used for TCR beta sequencing. Genomic DNA was extracted from the blood cell samples with the Qiagen DNeasy Blood Extraction Kit. The method behind the library was the immunoSEQ multiplex PCR assay. The multiplex PCR relied on a mix of 60 forward primers for TCR Vbeta segments and 13 reverse primers for TCR Jbeta segments. The CDR3 region of rearranged TCR beta genes was amplified from genomic DNA by a multiplex PCR assay. Amplified TCR beta libraries were sequenced as 87-base-pair reads on the Illumina HiSeq System. Per the original workflow: In a later analysis, tens of millions of unique TCR beta chains were counted across the 650 to 700 repertoires, and approximately 9.9 million of these chains were shared by at least two donors. Raw reads were error-corrected and collapsed into unique sequences with a nearest-neighbor algorithm that merged closely related sequences to remove PCR and sequencing errors. To assign V, D and J gene segments, CDR3 sequences were aligned to IMGT reference sequences. For a sequence to be retained, a match of at least six nucleotides to both a V gene segment and a J gene segment was required. A rearrangement was called productive if the CDR3 had no stop codons and remained in frame with V and J, and every other rearrangement was called non-productive. CDR3 was defined according to IMGT convention as the region running from the second conserved V-encoded cysteine to the conserved J-encoded phenylalanine. The earlier analysis of some 580 of the donors excluded any sequence lacking an unambiguous match to a single V gene segment. In an earlier analysis of several hundred of the donors, V segments were called functional above 56.7% productive rearrangements and were called segregating when the between-donor standard deviation exceeded 5%. To diagnose cytomegalovirus status from the catalog of TCR beta chain sequences, a statistical classification framework was built. In a later analysis, V and J genes were assigned by comparing TCR nucleotide sequences against IMGT/GENE-DB human TR gene sequences. Using the TCRdist pipeline, a later analysis assigned CDR3 sequences along with most-parsimonious VDJ recombination scenarios. A later analysis defined each TCR beta chain by its CDR3 amino acid sequence plus V-gene family, and excluded reads lacking a unique V-gene family. A later analysis removed several hundred highly shared, low-generation-probability nucleotide sequences to deal with suspected cross-contamination and a sequencing artifact. In a later analysis, a clonal expansion index for each public chain was calculated from normalized within-repertoire ranks of inferred template counts. Generation probabilities in a later analysis came from a VDJ recombination model fitted to out-of-frame rearrangements, and those results were checked against IGoR. A later analysis scored TCR-TCR, TCR-HLA and TCR-CMV co-occurrence with hypergeometric tests, applying a repertoire-size bias correction to TCR pairs. False discovery rates were estimated in a later analysis by permuting HLA or CMV assignments 20 times. A later analysis grouped co-occurring TCRs with DBSCAN, adding TCRdist sequence similarity when clustering within HLA-allele-positive subsets. Co-occurrence clustering excluded repertoires with fewer than 30,000 or more than 120,000 public chains, plus five with anomalous nucleotide sharing. TCRdb obtained this table from immuneACCESS and retained in-frame rearrangements with V and J assigned. These tables miss some clones; where compared with another copy, unresolved V genes account for less than half of the shortfall, and the remainder is unexplained. That table supplies the V and J calls and clone size; D and trimming were determined from the DNA. Counted in this sample were about 140,000 clones; over 65% of them appeared once. Of the sample, 1.6% falls within the top ten clones.

Cut back by 4 bases and 2 bases, the V and J ends lie 3 bases apart. Per the germline V gene (reference sequence), GTSNPN is the CDR1 and SVGIG is the CDR2. The CDR3 has 12 amino acids, counting the end cysteine and phenylalanine. Only CDR3 DNA remains: 36 bases, in frame from the first base. With respect to this clone: What this receptor recognizes is not known. Nothing much larger sits one base from this clone, and base qualities are not available.

General study outcomes and caveats: Only TCR beta chains were sequenced in this cohort, and the absence of alpha or paired-chain data limited detectable features. The classifier was reported to diagnose cytomegalovirus status with high specificity and sensitivity in both the original cohort and the validation cohort. Across donors, most TCR sequences were observed very rarely, whereas some public TCRs were present in many individuals. Roughly uniform sequencing depth across donors was assumed in presence/absence analyses, although this assumption may not hold. In a later analysis, HLA-associated TCR beta chains showed more clonal expansion and lower generation probabilities than non-associated chains that were equally common. A few of the identified cytomegalovirus-associated TCR beta chains were confirmed in vitro to be specific for cytomegalovirus antigens. Most CMV-associated TCR beta chains appeared to be HLA-restricted in a later analysis, and the HLA associations seemed to be driven largely by CMV exposure. In a later genetic analysis, fewer N-insertions in productive TCRs were reported among donors in an Asian-associated ancestry cluster than the approximately 670-donor mean. Several of the top co-occurrence clusters appeared to be linked to parvovirus B19, influenza, CMV and Epstein-Barr virus, according to a later analysis. Seventeen rarely observed V segments, including chromosome 9 orphons, were excluded from the earlier analysis of just under 600 of the donors because counts were too low. Linkage disequilibrium might explain the correlated functional status among segregating V segments, but an unknown experimental factor could not be ruled out. According to a later analysis, TCR association rates differed among HLA loci, with DRB1 alleles showing the most associated TCRs and HLA-C alleles showing the fewest. Immune exposure information for the cohort was limited to CMV serostatus. The authors suggested that the approach could potentially be generalized to other disease states and immunological phenotypes. At a false discovery rate of 0.05, a later analysis linked 16,951 TCR beta sequences to specific HLA alleles. The study gave a list of some 150 TCR beta chains associated with cytomegalovirus. In a later genetic analysis, a missense DCLRE1C variant was associated with V-gene and J-gene trimming of TCR beta chains, and the association was replicated in an independent cohort. A group of highly shared sequence variants was considered likely to be a technical artifact of the sequencing pipeline. A further reported finding was that TCR beta sequences accurately predicted the HLA-A and HLA-B alleles for most subjects in the first cohort. Because some donors lacked HLA typing at each locus, the association tests relied only on the typed subset. Some IMGT-functional V segments, including TRBV6-2 and TRBV6-3, could not be distinguished by the 87-base-pair reads and were therefore excluded. Broadly in line with IMGT annotations, most TCR beta V segments showed up in productive rearrangements about 87% or about 30% of the time in an earlier analysis of around 600 of the donors. Strong co-occurrence of HLA alleles, especially DR and DQ, made assigning TCR associations to individual alleles difficult.

The chain is made from TRBV30 and TRBJ2-6; the D gene identity is not certain. Sequenced sample: PBMCs. The clonotype was recovered from a woman aged 25 to 45 in good health and CMV-seronegative. In nucleotide form, the sequence is TGTGCCTGGACAGCTGGGGCCAACGTCCTGACTTTC. This translates into CAWTAGANVLTF.